The 26 T cell receptor beta chains reported below all come from one sample, sequenced in a study of cytomegalovirus exposure and HLA in healthy donors. PCR primers comprised 60 Vbeta and 13 Jbeta primers. TCRdb's copy holds only in-frame clones and misses some; the assay was immunoSEQ multiplex PCR. The sample has 150,000 to 200,000 clones, 82% seen once. The sample comprised PBMCs. The receptors here all came from a boy younger than 10 in good health and CMV-seronegative.

The genes are TRBV18 and TRBJ2-1; 11 bases are a match to TRBD2. The junction had 10 bases not matched to a gene; V was cut back by 8 bases and J by 4 bases. The CDR3 is made up of 16 amino acids. Germline CDR1 and CDR2: KGHSH and LQKENI. The CDR3 here is CASASAGTSGYNEQFF. DNA of the CDR3: TGTGCCAGCGCCAGCGCCGGGACTAGCGGATACAATGAGCAGTTCTTC.

The chain employs TRBV7-2 and TRBJ2-2, with TRBD2 identical over 11 bases. Trimming removed 3 bases from V and 5 bases from J; junction bases left unmatched: 5. CDR3 length: 16 residues. The germline CDR1 and CDR2 sequences are SGHTA and FQGNSA. The DNA of the CDR3 is TGTGCCAGCAGCTTGGCCGGGACTAGCGGTACCGGGGAGCTGTTTTTT. The encoded protein is CASSLAGTSGTGELFF.

The chain uses TRBV5-1 and TRBJ1-2; D is undetermined. CDR3 length equals 14 residues. Germline CDR1 reads SGHRS; CDR2 reads YFSETQ. The ends were cut back, 0 bases at V and 4 bases at J, with 10 bases in the middle. The CDR3 coding sequence is TGCGCCAGCAGCTTGGAAGTGGGGAGCTATGGCTACACCTTC. It translates to CASSLEVGSYGYTF.

V is TRBV28 and J is TRBJ2-5; tentatively, D is TRBD2 (6 bases). The V end lost 6 bases, the J end lost 0 bases, and 17 bases lay between the germline ends. The CDR3 covers 16 residues. Germline CDR1 MDHEN, CDR2 SYDVKM. CDR3 bases: TGTGCCAGCAGCCTTCCGGGACTCTGGTACCAAGAGACCCAGTACTTC. This translates into CASSLPGLWYQETQYF.

J is TRBJ2-5 and V is TRBV5-6; TRBD1 aligns across 9 bases. CDR3 length: 15 amino acids. The V gene end was trimmed by 1 base and the J gene end by 2 bases; junction bases not matched to a gene: 3. Germline CDR1 is SGHDT and CDR2 is YYEEEE. The DNA of the CDR3 is TGTGCCAGCAGCTTGCAGACAGGGGGGCAAGAGACCCAGTACTTC. This gives the protein CASSLQTGGQETQYF. Filled out from reference TRBV5-6 and TRBJ2-5, the complete variable domain reads DAGVTQSPTHLIKTRGQQVTLRCSPKSGHDTVSWYQQALGQGPQFIFQYYEEEERQRGNFPDRFSGHQFPNYSSELNVNALLLGDSALYLCASSLQTGGQETQYFGPGTRLLVL.

The chain has TRBV10-3 and TRBJ1-5, with D tentatively TRBD1 (5 bases). Trimming cost V 4 bases and J 4 bases, with 8 bases left between them. The germline V gene has CDR1 ENHRY and CDR2 SYGVKD. The CDR3 consists of 13 residues. CDR3 loop: CAISGQPNQPQHF. For the CDR3, the DNA is TGTGCCATCAGTGGACAGCCGAATCAGCCCCAGCATTTT.

The chain joins TRBV4-1 to TRBJ1-6, with a tentative D call TRBD1 (5 bases). CDR1 is MGHRA and CDR2 is YSYEKL in the germline V gene. Trimming cost V 4 bases and J 0 bases, with 13 bases left between them. The CDR3 runs 17 residues. The chain's CDR3 is CASSPDRPSSYNSPLHF. The CDR3 DNA reads TGCGCCAGCAGCCCCGACAGACCGAGCTCCTATAATTCACCCCTCCACTTT.

The V call is TRBV19, the J call TRBJ1-1; 7 bases agree with TRBD1. The CDR3 is 11 residues long. V gave up 7 bases and J gave up 5 bases; unmatched junction bases: 1. Germline values: CDR1 LNHDA, CDR2 SQIVND (reference sequence). DNA of the CDR3: TGTGCCAGTAAACAGGGGACTGAAGCTTTCTTT. Protein product: CASKQGTEAFF.

The rearrangement uses TRBV4-1 and TRBJ1-2; possible D gene TRBD1, 5 bases. This CDR3 has 16 amino acids. The germline gives CDR1 MGHRA, CDR2 YSYEKL. The V and J ends lost 0 bases and 2 bases respectively, with 13 bases between them. The CDR3 DNA reads TGCGCCAGCAGCCAAGAGGGAGGGGCCCGGAACTATGGCTACACCTTC. This translates into CASSQEGGARNYGYTF.

V and J are TRBV4-2 and TRBJ2-5, with 12 bases that match TRBD2. Germline V gene data show CDR1 as LGHNA and CDR2 as YNFKEQ. The CDR3 covers 17 residues. V was clipped by 0 bases and J by 5 bases; unmatched bases: 7. CDR3 bases: TGTGCCAGCAGCCAAGATTGGACTAGCGGGGCGATGGAGACCCAGTACTTC. Translation: CASSQDWTSGAMETQYF.

Comments on this clone: Relative to the germline gene, one junction end is altered; a read error may explain this. This sequence joins TRBV19 and TRBJ1-1, with a possible D match to TRBD1 (6 bases). This CDR3 is 13 amino acids long. CDR1 and CDR2 (germline): LNHDA, SQIVND (reference sequence). This CDR3 is CVSRDRTNTEAFF. The CDR3 DNA reads TGTGTCAGTAGAGACAGGACGAACACTGAAGCTTTCTTT.

The V call is TRBV9, the J call TRBJ2-2; D remains ambiguous. In germline, CDR1 is SGDLS, CDR2 YYNGEE. The length of the CDR3 is 12 residues. The V end lost 4 bases, the J end lost 6 bases, and 7 bases lay between the germline ends. The DNA of the CDR3 is TGTGCCAGCAGCCATAGCCCCGGGGAGCTGTTTTTT. This gives the protein CASSHSPGELFF.

J is TRBJ2-5 and V is TRBV7-2, with D perhaps TRBD1 (5 bases). Looked up from germline, CDR1 is SGHTA and CDR2 is FQGNSA. Trimming shortened V by 10 bases and J by 2 bases, and 14 bases separated the two germline ends. The CDR3 is 13 residues long. The CDR3 loop is CATDRQTQETQYF. For the CDR3, the DNA is TGTGCCACCGACAGACAGACACAAGAGACCCAGTACTTC.

The chain joins TRBV18 to TRBJ1-1, with D possibly TRBD1 on 5 matching bases. V lost 1 base, J lost 4 bases, and 10 bases lay in between. The CDR3 contains 14 residues. Germline CDR1 reads KGHSH; CDR2 reads LQKENI. CDR3 sequence (DNA): TGTGCCAGCTCACCACTGCGGGGGACCACTGAAGCTTTCTTT. It yields the protein CASSPLRGTTEAFF.

The chain has TRBV9 and TRBJ2-3; the D gene is possibly TRBD1 (5 bases). Trimming took off 0 bases at V and 4 bases at J, with 12 bases between the two ends. Germline V gene lookup returns CDR1 SGDLS and CDR2 YYNGEE. The CDR3 loop spans 15 amino acids. The CDR3 bases are TGTGCCAGCAGCGTAGATGGGGCTCCGGCAGATACGCAGTATTTT. Residues: CASSVDGAPADTQYF.

This clone was recorded only once. The chain couples TRBV2 to TRBJ2-1; 9 bases line up with TRBD2. This CDR3 contains 13 residues. The germline V gene has CDR1 SNHLY and CDR2 FYNNEI. J was trimmed by 5 bases and V by 8 bases; bases with no gene match: 4. In DNA, the CDR3 is TGTGCCAGCCCGCGCGGGAGGGACAATGAGCAGTTCTTC. This translates into CASPRGRDNEQFF.

V usage is TRBV10-3 and J usage is TRBJ2-6; possibly TRBD2 for D (5 bases). The germline V gene encodes CDR1 ENHRY and CDR2 SYGVKD. The CDR3 runs to 15 residues. With 5 bases removed from V and 2 bases from J, the gap between germline ends came to 10 bases. DNA of the CDR3: TGTGCCATCAGTCCCCTGGAGGCTGGGGCCAACGTCCTGACTTTC. Protein: CAISPLEAGANVLTF.

This chain uses TRBV15 with TRBJ2-7; TRBD1 matches 8 bases. The CDR3 runs to 14 residues. Trimming removed 2 bases from V and 3 bases from J; junction bases left unmatched: 3. Germline-derived CDR1 and CDR2 are LNHNV and YYDKDF (reference sequence). CDR3 in amino acids: CATSRHTGGYEQYF. CDR3 DNA sequence: TGTGCCACCAGCAGACACACAGGGGGCTACGAGCAGTACTTC.

The gene calls are TRBV7-8 and TRBJ2-1; 7 nucleotides agree with TRBD2. The junction had 8 bases not matched to a gene; V was cut back by 3 bases and J by 6 bases. This CDR3 has 15 residues. From germline, CDR1 is SGHVS and CDR2 FQNEAQ. The CDR3 coding sequence is TGTGCCAGCAGCTTGTTTGGGGGGGAGAGCAATGAGCAGTTCTTC. Translated: CASSLFGGESNEQFF.

The V gene is TRBV4-3, the J gene TRBJ2-5; TRBD2 matches 8 bases. V lost 0 bases and J lost 5; bases outside the gene matches: 17. The CDR3 totals 19 residues. The germline V gene encodes CDR1 LGHNA and CDR2 YSLEER. CDR3 bases: TGCGCCAGCAGCCAAGATGATACTAGCGGTGGTCGGACACGGGAGACCCAGTACTTC. Protein product: CASSQDDTSGGRTRETQYF.

CDR3 sequence: CASSPRIGVEGEQFF. The CDR3 nucleotides are TGTGCCAGCTCACCACGGATAGGGGTGGAGGGTGAGCAGTTCTTC. V and J are TRBV18 and TRBJ2-1; D might be TRBD2 (6 bases). The CDR3 spans 15 residues. Per the germline V gene, CDR1 is KGHSH and CDR2 is LQKENI. The ends were cut back, 1 base at V and 9 bases at J, with 16 bases in the middle.

The chain couples TRBV4-3 to TRBJ1-2; possibly TRBD1 for D (5 bases). V dropped 1 base and J dropped 4 bases, with 13 bases sitting between them. Germline loops: CDR1 LGHNA, CDR2 YSLEER. This CDR3 comprises 15 residues. This CDR3 is CASSQGLDSAYGYTF. The CDR3 DNA reads as TGCGCCAGCAGCCAAGGCCTCGACAGCGCCTATGGCTACACCTTC.

DNA for the CDR3: TGCAGCGTTGAAATCCGGGGATTGGGAAACACCATATATTTT. Encoded protein: CSVEIRGLGNTIYF. This chain uses TRBV29-1 with TRBJ1-3, with D unresolved. Germline loops: CDR1 SQVTM, CDR2 ANQGSEA. There are 14 residues in the CDR3. Between the trimmed V and J ends, which lost 2 bases and 4 bases, there was a span of 12 bases.

On this clone: A read error may account for a junction end that differs from germline. The CDR3 region has the DNA TGCGCCAGCAGCCAAGACTCCACGGTGGATAAGCAGTACTTC. It encodes CASSQDSTVDKQYF. The genes are TRBV5-4 and TRBJ2-7; D is unresolved. Germline V CDR1 and CDR2: SGHNT, YYREEE (reference sequence). This CDR3 is 14 amino acids long. Together with reference TRBV5-4 and TRBJ2-7, the CDR3 gives the full variable domain: ETGVTQSPTHLIKTRGQQVTLRCSSQSGHNTVSWYQQALGQGPQFIFQYYREEENGRGNFPPRFSGLQFPNYSSELNVNALELDDSALYLCASSQDSTVDKQYFGPGTRLTVT.

This clone was seen a few times. The V call is TRBV18, the J call TRBJ2-5; TRBD2 matches at 10 bases. The CDR3 has 15 amino acids. V shed 1 base and J 1 base; nucleotides not matched to a gene: 0. Germline-derived CDR1 and CDR2 are KGHSH and LQKENI. CDR3 loop: CASSPLAGGQETQYF. CDR3 sequence (DNA): TGTGCCAGCTCACCACTAGCGGGGGGCCAAGAGACCCAGTACTTC.

The V call is TRBV6-1, the J call TRBJ1-5; D not certain. V was shortened by 8 bases and J by 10 bases, with 12 bases between the two germline ends. Germline lookup yields CDR1 MNHNS and CDR2 SASEGT. This CDR3 contains 11 residues. The CDR3 nucleotides are TGTGCCAGCCCGCGCATTTACCCCCAGCATTTT. Residues: CASPRIYPQHF.